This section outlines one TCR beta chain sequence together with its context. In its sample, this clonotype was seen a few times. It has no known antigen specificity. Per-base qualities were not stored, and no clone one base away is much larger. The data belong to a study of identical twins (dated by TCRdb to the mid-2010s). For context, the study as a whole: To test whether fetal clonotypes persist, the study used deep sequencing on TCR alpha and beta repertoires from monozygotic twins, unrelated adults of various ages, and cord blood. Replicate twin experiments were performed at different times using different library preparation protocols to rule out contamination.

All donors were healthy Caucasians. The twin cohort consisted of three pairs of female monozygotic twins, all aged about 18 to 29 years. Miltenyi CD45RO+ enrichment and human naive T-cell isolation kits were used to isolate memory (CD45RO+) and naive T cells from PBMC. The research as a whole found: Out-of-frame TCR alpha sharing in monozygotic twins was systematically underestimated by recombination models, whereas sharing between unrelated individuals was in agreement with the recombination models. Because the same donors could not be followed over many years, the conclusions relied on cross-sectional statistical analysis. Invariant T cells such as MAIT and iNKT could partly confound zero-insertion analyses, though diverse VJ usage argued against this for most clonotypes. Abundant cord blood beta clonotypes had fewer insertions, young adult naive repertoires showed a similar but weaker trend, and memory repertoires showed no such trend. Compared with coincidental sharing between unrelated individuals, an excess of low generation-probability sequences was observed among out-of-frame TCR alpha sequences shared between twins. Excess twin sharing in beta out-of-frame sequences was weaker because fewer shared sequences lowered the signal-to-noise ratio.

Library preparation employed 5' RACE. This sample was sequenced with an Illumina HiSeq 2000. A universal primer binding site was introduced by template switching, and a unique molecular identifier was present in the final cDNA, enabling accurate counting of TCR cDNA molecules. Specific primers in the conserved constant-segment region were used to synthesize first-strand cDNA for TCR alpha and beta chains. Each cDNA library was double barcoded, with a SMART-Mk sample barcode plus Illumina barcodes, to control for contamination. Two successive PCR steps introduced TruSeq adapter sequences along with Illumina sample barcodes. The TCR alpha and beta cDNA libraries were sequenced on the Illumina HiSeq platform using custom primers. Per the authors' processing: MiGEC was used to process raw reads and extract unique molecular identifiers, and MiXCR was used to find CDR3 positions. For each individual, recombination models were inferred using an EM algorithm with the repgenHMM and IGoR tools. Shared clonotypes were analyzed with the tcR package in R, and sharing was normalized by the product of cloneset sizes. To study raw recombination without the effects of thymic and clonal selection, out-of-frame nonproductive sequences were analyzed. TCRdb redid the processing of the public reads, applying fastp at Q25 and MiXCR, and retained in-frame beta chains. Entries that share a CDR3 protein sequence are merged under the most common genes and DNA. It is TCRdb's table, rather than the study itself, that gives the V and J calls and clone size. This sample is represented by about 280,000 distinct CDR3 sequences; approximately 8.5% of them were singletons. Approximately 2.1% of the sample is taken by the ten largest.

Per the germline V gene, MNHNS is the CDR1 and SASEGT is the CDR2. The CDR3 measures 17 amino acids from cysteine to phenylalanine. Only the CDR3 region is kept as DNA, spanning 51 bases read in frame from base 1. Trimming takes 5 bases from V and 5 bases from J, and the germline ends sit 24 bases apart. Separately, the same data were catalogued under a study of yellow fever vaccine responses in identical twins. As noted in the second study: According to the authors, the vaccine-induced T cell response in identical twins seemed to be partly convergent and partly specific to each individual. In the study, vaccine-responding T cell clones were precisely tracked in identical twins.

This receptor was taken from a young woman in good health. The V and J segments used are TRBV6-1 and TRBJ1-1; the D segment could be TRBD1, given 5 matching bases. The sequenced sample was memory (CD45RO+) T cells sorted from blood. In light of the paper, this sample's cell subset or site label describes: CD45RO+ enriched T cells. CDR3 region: CASSPNGGQWVFTEAFF. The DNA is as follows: TGTGCCAGCAGTCCTAATGGGGGTCAATGGGTGTTTACTGAAGCTTTCTTT.